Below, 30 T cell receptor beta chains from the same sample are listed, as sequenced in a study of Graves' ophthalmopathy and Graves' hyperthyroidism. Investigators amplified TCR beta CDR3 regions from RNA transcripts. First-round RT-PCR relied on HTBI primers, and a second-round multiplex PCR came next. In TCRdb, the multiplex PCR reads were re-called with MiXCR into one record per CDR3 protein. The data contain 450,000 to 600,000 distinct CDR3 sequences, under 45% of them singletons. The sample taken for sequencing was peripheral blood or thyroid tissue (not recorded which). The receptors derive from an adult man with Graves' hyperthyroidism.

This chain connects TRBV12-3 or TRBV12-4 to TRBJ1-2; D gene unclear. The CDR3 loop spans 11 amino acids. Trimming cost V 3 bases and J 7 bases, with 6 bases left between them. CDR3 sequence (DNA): TGTGCCAGCAGTTTGGGGATTGGCTACACCTTC. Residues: CASSLGIGYTF.

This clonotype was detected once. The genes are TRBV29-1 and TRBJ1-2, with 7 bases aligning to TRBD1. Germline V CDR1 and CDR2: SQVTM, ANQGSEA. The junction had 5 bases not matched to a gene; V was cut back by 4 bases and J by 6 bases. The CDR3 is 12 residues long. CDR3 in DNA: TGCAGCGTTGTTGGTACAGGGGATGGCTACACCTTC. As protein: CSVVGTGDGYTF.

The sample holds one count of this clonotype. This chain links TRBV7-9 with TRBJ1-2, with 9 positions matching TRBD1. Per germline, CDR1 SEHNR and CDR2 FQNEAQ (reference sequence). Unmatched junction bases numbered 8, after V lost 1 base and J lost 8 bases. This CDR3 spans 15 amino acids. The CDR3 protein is CASSLGGQGTGGYTF. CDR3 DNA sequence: TGTGCCAGCAGCTTAGGGGGACAGGGAACTGGGGGCTACACCTTC.

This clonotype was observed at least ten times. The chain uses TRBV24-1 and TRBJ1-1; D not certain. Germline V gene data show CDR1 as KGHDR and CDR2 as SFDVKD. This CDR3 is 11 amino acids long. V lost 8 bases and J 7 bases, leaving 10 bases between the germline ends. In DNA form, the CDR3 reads TGTGCCACCATGGTTGGGAGTGAAGCTTTCTTT. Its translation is CATMVGSEAFF.

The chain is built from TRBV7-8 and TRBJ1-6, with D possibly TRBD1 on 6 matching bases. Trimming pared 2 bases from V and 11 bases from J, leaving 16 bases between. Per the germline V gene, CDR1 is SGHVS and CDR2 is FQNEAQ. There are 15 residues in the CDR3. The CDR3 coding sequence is TGTGCCAGCAGCTTAACGAGACAGGATAGTCCACCCCTCCACTTT. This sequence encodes CASSLTRQDSPPLHF. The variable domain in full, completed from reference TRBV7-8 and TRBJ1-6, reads GAGVSQSPRYKVAKRGQDVALRCDPISGHVSLFWYQQALGQGPEFLTYFQNEAQLDKSGLPSDRFFAERPEGSVSTLKIQRTQQEDSAVYLCASSLTRQDSPPLHFGNGTRLTVT.

The CDR3 DNA is TGTGCCAGCAGCTTACTAGAGGGGCTCCCGTGGGATACGCAGTATTTT. Translated, it gives CASSLLEGLPWDTQYF. The V call is TRBV5-4, the J call TRBJ2-3; D may match TRBD1 or TRBD2 (5 bases each). This CDR3 region has 16 residues. Deletions cut 2 bases from V and 6 bases from J, with 19 bases between. Per the germline V gene, CDR1 is SGHNT and CDR2 is YYREEE (reference sequence).

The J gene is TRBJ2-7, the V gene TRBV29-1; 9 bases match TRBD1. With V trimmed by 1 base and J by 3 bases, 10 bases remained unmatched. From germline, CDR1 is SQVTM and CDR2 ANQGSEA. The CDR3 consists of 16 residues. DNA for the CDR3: TGCAGCGTTGAAGCGACCTCCGACAGGGGGGACTACGAGCAGTACTTC. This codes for CSVEATSDRGDYEQYF.

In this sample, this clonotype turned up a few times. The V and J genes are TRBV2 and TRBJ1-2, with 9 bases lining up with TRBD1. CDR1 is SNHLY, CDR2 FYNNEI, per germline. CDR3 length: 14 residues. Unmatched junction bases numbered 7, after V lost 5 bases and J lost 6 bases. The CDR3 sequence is CASSYLGQGDGYTF. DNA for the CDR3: TGTGCCAGCAGTTACCTGGGACAGGGAGATGGCTACACCTTC.

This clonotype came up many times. Here the CDR3 reads CASSIGSNTEAFF. For the CDR3, the DNA is TGTGCCAGTAGTATAGGATCTAACACTGAAGCTTTCTTT. The chain is built from TRBV19 and TRBJ1-1; D uncertain. V was clipped by 1 base and J by 2 bases, with 5 bases between them. This CDR3 has 13 amino acids. Germline V CDR1 and CDR2: LNHDA, SQIVND (reference sequence).

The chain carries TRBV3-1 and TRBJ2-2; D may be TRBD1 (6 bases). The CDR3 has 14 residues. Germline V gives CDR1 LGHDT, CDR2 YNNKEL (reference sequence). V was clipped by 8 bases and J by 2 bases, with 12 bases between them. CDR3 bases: TGTGCCAGCCTTGACAGGTCAAACACCGGGGAGCTGTTTTTT. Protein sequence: CASLDRSNTGELFF.

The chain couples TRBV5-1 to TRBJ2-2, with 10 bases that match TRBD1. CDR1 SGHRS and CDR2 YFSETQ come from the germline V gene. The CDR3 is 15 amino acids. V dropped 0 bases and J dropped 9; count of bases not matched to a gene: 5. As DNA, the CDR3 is TGCGCCAGCAGCTTGGAGGGACAGGGGCTATGGGAGCTGTTTTTT. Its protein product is CASSLEGQGLWELFF.

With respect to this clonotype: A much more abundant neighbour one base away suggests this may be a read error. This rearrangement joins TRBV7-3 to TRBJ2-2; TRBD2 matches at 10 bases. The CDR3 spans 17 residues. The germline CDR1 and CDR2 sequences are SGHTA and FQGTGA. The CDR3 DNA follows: TGTGCCAGCAGCCCGAGGGGAAGGACTAGCGGAGCCGGGGAGCTGGTTTTT. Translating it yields CASSPRGRTSGAGELVF.

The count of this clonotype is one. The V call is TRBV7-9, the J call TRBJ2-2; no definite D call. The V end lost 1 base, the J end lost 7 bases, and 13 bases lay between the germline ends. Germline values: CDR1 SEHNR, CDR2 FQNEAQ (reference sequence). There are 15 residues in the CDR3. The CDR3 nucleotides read TGTGCCAGCAGCTTAGGAAATAGTCCCAACGGGGAGCTGTTTTTT. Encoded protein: CASSLGNSPNGELFF.

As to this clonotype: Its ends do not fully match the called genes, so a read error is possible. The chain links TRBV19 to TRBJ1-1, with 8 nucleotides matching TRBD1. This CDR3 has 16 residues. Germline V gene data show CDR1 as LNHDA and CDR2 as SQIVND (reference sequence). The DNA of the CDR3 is TGTGCCGGTAGTGACAGGGGCCGCGGACCGAACACTGAAGCTTTCTTT. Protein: CAGSDRGRGPNTEAFF.

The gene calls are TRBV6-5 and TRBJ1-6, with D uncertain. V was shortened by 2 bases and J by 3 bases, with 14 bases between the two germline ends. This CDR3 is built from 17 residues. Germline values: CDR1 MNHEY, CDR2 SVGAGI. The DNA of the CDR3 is TGTGCCAGCAGTTACGAGGCAGACCCCTACTATAATTCACCCCTCCACTTT. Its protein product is CASSYEADPYYNSPLHF.

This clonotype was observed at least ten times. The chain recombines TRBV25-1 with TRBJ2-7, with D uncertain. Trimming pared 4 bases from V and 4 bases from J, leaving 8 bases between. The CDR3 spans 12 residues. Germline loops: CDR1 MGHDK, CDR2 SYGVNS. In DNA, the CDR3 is TGTGCCAGCAGTGGAGGAAGATACGAGCAGTACTTC. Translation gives CASSGGRYEQYF.

The CDR3 DNA reads as TGCAGCGTTGAAGATCCCACAGGAGGGTACAATGAGCAGTTCTTC. This sequence encodes CSVEDPTGGYNEQFF. V and J are TRBV29-1 and TRBJ2-1; possible D gene TRBD2, 6 bases. V lost 0 bases to trimming and J lost 4 bases, with 13 bases between them. Germline loops: CDR1 SQVTM, CDR2 ANQGSEA. There are 15 residues in the CDR3.

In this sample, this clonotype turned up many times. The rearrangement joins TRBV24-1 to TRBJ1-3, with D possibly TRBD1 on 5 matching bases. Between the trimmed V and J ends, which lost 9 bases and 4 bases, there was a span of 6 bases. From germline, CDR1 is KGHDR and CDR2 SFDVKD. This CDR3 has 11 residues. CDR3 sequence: CATEGGNTIYF. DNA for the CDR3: TGTGCCACCGAGGGGGGAAACACCATATATTTT.

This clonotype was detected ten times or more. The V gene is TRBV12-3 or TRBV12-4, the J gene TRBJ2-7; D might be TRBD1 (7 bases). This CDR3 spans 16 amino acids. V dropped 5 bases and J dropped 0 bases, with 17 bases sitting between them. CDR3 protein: CASSTAAGTDSYEQYF. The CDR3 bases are TGTGCCAGCAGTACCGCGGCGGGGACAGACTCCTACGAGCAGTACTTC.

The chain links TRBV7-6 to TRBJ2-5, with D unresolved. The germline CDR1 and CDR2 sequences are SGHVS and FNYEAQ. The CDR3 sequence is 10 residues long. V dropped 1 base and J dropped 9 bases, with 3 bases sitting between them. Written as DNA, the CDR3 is TGTGCCAGCAGCTTAGTTTCCCAGTACTTC. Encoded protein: CASSLVSQYF.

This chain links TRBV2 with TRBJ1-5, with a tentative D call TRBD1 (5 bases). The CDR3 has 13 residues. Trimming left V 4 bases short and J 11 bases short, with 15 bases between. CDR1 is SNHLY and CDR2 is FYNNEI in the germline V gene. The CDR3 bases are TGTGCCAGCAGTGGCGGGGGATTCGGGACCCAGCATTTT. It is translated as CASSGGGFGTQHF.

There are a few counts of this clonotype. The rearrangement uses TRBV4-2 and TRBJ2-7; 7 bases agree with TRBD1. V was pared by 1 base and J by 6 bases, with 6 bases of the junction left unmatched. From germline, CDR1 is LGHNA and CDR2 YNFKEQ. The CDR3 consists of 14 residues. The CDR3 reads CASSQGQGEGEQYF. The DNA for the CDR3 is TGTGCCAGCAGCCAAGGGCAGGGGGAAGGCGAGCAGTACTTC.

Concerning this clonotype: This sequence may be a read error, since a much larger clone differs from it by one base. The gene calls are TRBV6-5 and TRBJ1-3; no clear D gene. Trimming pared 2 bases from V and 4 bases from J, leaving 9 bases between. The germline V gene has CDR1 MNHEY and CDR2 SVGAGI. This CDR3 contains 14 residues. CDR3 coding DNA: TGTGCCAGCAGTTACGGACGGTTAGGAAACACCATATATTTT. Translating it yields CASSYGRLGNTIYF.

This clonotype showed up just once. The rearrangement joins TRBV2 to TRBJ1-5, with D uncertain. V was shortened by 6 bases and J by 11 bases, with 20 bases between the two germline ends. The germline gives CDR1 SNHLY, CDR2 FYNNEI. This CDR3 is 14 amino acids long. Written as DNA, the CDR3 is TGTGCCAGCAGGCTAGCGGGAGCGGTGGAGACCCAGCATTTT. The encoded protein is CASRLAGAVETQHF.

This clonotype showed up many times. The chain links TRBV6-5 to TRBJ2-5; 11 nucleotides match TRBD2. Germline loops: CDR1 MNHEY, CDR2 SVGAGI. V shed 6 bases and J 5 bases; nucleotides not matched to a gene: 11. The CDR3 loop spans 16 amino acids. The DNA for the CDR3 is TGTGCCAGCAGCATCGTTACTAGCGGGAGTCGTGAGACCCAGTACTTC. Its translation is CASSIVTSGSRETQYF.

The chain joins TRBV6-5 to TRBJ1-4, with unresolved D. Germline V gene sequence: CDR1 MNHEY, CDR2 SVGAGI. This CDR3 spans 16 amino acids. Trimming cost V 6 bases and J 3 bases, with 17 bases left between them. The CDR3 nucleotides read TGTGCCAGCAGCTCCTACCCGGGCGGAGCTAATGAAAAACTGTTTTTT. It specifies CASSSYPGGANEKLFF.

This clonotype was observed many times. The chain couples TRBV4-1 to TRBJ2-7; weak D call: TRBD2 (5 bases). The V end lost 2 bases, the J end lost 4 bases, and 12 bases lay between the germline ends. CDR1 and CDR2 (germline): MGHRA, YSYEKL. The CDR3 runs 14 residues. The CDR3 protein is CASSQIPRDYEQYF. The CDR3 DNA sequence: TGCGCCAGCAGCCAAATCCCCCGGGATTACGAGCAGTACTTC.

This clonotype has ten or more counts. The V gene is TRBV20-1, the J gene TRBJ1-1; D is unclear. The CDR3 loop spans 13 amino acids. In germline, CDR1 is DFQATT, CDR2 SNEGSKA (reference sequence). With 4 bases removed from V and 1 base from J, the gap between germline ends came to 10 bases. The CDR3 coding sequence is TGCAGTGCTACACGGGCTAGGAACACTGAAGCTTTCTTT. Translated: CSATRARNTEAFF.

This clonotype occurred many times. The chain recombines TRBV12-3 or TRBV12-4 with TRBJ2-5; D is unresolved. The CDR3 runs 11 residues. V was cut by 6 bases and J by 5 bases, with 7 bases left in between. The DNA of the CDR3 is TGTGCCAGCAGCTCATCCGAGACCCAGTACTTC. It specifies CASSSSETQYF.

The CDR3, as DNA: TGCAGTGCTGGTGAGCCCGGAGGCACGGAAGCTTTCTTT. It specifies CSAGEPGGTEAFF. The V call is TRBV20-1, the J call TRBJ1-1; D call uncertain. The germline V gene has CDR1 DFQATT and CDR2 SNEGSKA (reference sequence). With 5 bases removed from V and 8 bases from J, the gap between germline ends came to 18 bases. The CDR3 sequence is 13 residues long.